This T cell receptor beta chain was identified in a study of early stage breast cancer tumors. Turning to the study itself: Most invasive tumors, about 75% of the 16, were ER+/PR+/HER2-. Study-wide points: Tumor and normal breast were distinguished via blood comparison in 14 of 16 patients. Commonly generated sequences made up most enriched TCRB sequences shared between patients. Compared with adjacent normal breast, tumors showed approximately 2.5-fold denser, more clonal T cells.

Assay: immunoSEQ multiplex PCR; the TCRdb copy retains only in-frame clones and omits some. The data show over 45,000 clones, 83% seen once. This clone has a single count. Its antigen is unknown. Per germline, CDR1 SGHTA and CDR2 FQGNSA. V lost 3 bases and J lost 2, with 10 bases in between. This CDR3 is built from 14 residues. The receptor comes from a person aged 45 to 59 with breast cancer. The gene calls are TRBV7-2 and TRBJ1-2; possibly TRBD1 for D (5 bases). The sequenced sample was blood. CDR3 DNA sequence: TGTGCCAGCAGCTTTCATGGGGGGAACTATGGCTACACCTTC. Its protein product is CASSFHGGNYGYTF.